The entry below gives a single T cell receptor beta chain sequence along with its context. Its antigen remains unknown. Assay used: immunoSEQ multiplex PCR; TCRdb lists only in-frame clones, some missing. The table has approximately 170,000 clones, around 89% seen once; the top ten hold approximately 7.2%. The data originate from a study of T cell responses to AZD1222 COVID-19 vaccine. Study-level findings and limits: Once two AZD1222 doses were given, Spike-specific TCR breadth and depth went up. Donor demographics were predominantly white British with a female majority; clonal diversity may be underestimated. Targets within unmutated variant regions were reportedly found for nearly half of spike-specific TCRs.

The germline CDR1 and CDR2 sequences are SGHVS and FNYEAQ. The CDR3 sequence is 15 residues long. The germline V and J ends were trimmed by 4 bases and 2 bases, with 12 bases remaining between them. The source of this sequence is an adult in good health. Sequenced here: peripheral blood, sampled on day 0 of AZD1222 vaccination. This chain uses TRBV7-6 with TRBJ1-3, with D perhaps matching TRBD1 (6 bases). CDR3 in DNA: TGTGCCAGCAGCTCCCTCCAGGGGCCTGGAAACACCATATATTTT. Translation gives CASSSLQGPGNTIYF.